A single sample gave rise to the 15 T cell receptor beta chains below, sequenced in a study of blood T cell repertoires in COVID-19 (dated by TCRdb to the early 2020s). Receptor amplification or capture employed the immunoSEQ multiplex PCR assay. TCRdb retrieved this table from immuneACCESS and kept in-frame rearrangements only. Not all clones are present; in checked studies, unresolved V genes account for under half, and no reason is known for the remainder. Here the sample has approximately 150,000 clones; under 90% occur a single time. The ten largest clones capture approximately 18% of the sample. Sequenced material: peripheral blood. These receptors originate from a woman of 80 years or more with acute or convalescent COVID-19.

In DNA form, the CDR3 reads TGTGCCAGCAGCCATCGGACAGGGAGGAATGGCTACACCTTC. Encoded protein: CASSHRTGRNGYTF. V usage is TRBV3-1 (or the pseudogene TRBV3-2) and J usage is TRBJ1-2; the match to TRBD1 covers 8 bases. The trim removed 3 bases at V and 6 bases at J, leaving 6 bases unmatched. Germline lookup yields CDR1 LGHDT and CDR2 YNNKEL (reference sequence). This CDR3 spans 14 amino acids.

The chain combines TRBV4-1 with TRBJ2-3; D possibly corresponds to TRBD2 (5 bases). The CDR3 contains 17 residues. CDR1 is MGHRA, CDR2 YSYEKL, per germline. V was cut by 1 base and J by 3 bases, with 17 bases left in between. The DNA for the CDR3 is TGCGCCAGCAGCCAAGGGGAACTAGAAGGATCTACAGATACGCAGTATTTT. It translates to CASSQGELEGSTDTQYF.

This chain uses TRBV19 with TRBJ1-1; 7 bases agree with TRBD1. The germline V gene encodes CDR1 LNHDA and CDR2 SQIVND (reference sequence). Trimming took 7 bases from V and 6 from J; bases not matched to a gene: 17. The CDR3 extends over 16 amino acids. The CDR3 is CASKAGQLNKFAEAFF. CDR3 nucleotide sequence: TGTGCCAGTAAGGCGGGACAGTTGAATAAGTTCGCTGAAGCTTTCTTT.

This clone was detected a few times. The chain uses TRBV7-2 and TRBJ1-1; unclear D gene. V was trimmed by 1 base and J by 10 bases, leaving 10 bases between them. The CDR3 is made up of 12 amino acids. CDR1 and CDR2 (germline): SGHTA, FQGNSA. CDR3 nucleotide sequence: TGTGCCAGCAGCTTAGTTCTAATAACAGCTTTCTTT. Translation: CASSLVLITAFF.

The chain couples TRBV7-6 to TRBJ2-7, with D hard to call. V was clipped by 0 bases and J by 4 bases, with 28 bases between them. This CDR3 has 20 amino acids. CDR1 and CDR2 (germline): SGHVS, FNYEAQ. The CDR3 spells CASSLARQRVYPTEHYEQYF. DNA for the CDR3: TGTGCCAGCAGCTTAGCGCGCCAGCGTGTATACCCGACGGAACATTACGAGCAGTACTTC.

The V gene is TRBV5-5, the J gene TRBJ1-6; D remains unclear. This CDR3 has 15 amino acids. V was cut by 4 bases and J by 3 bases, with 11 bases left in between. CDR1 is SGHKS and CDR2 is YYEKEE in the germline V gene (reference sequence). In nucleotides, the CDR3 is TGTGCCAGCAGCATGGATCCAGGCTATAATTCACCCCTCCACTTT. Translating gives CASSMDPGYNSPLHF.

V is TRBV9 and J is TRBJ2-3; 11 bases match TRBD2. The germline V gene has CDR1 SGDLS and CDR2 YYNGEE. V lost 4 bases to trimming and J lost 3 bases; unmatched junction nucleotides: 4. This CDR3 is built from 15 residues. The CDR3 sequence is CASSPVAGGTDTQYF. The CDR3, as DNA: TGTGCCAGCAGCCCGGTAGCGGGGGGGACAGATACGCAGTATTTT.

The genes are TRBV27 and TRBJ2-3, with TRBD2 matching 8 bases. With 0 bases clipped from V and 5 bases from J, the junction kept 4 bases outside the gene matches. The CDR3 extends over 15 amino acids. Germline CDR1 reads MNHEY; CDR2 reads SMNVEV (reference sequence). In DNA, the CDR3 is TGTGCCAGCAGTTTATCGAGCCTAGCGGGAGATACGCAGTATTTT. Its protein is CASSLSSLAGDTQYF.

This chain connects TRBV5-1 to TRBJ2-3; 7 bases align to TRBD2. CDR1 and CDR2 from the germline V gene are SGHRS and YFSETQ. Trimming at V came to 1 base and at J to 3 bases, leaving 8 bases not matched to a gene. The CDR3 covers 16 residues. This CDR3 is CASSLIGLGVTDTQYF. The DNA for the CDR3 is TGCGCCAGCAGCTTGATAGGACTAGGGGTGACAGATACGCAGTATTTT. Based on the CDR3 plus reference TRBV5-1 and TRBJ2-3, the full variable domain is KAGVTQTPRYLIKTRGQQVTLSCSPISGHRSVSWYQQTPGQGLQFLFEYFSETQRNKGNFPGRFSGRQFSNSRSEMNVSTLELGDSALYLCASSLIGLGVTDTQYFGPGTRLTVL.

V is TRBV27 and J is TRBJ2-7; no clear D. Trimming pared 0 bases from V and 5 bases from J, leaving 17 bases between. CDR1 and CDR2 (germline): MNHEY, SMNVEV (reference sequence). CDR3 length: 16 residues. The CDR3 DNA reads TGTGCCAGCAGTTTATCCCCGGCCGCCTCAGGCCACGAGCAGTACTTC. This translates into CASSLSPAASGHEQYF.

The V gene is TRBV19, the J gene TRBJ1-5; 7 bases agree with TRBD1. With 0 bases clipped from V and 4 bases from J, the junction kept 3 bases outside the gene matches. The CDR3 contains 15 residues. CDR1 is LNHDA and CDR2 is SQIVND in the germline V gene (reference sequence). CDR3 residues: CASSIDSGGNQPQHF. The DNA of the CDR3 is TGTGCCAGTAGTATAGATTCAGGGGGAAATCAGCCCCAGCATTTT.

This chain links TRBV2 with TRBJ1-6; 11 nucleotides match TRBD1. V lost 6 bases to trimming and J lost 7 bases; unmatched junction nucleotides: 5. Germline lookup yields CDR1 SNHLY and CDR2 FYNNEI. The CDR3 extends over 15 amino acids. As DNA, the CDR3 is TGTGCCAGCAGAAACCGGGACAGGGGGAATTCACCCCTCCACTTT. Amino acid sequence: CASRNRDRGNSPLHF.

The CDR3 protein is CASSIQLDRVGPKNIQYF. The CDR3 DNA reads TGTGCCAGTAGTATTCAGCTCGACAGGGTAGGACCCAAAAACATTCAGTACTTC. The chain couples TRBV19 to TRBJ2-4, with 7 bases that match TRBD1. This CDR3 is 18 amino acids long. The trim removed 3 bases at V and 2 bases at J, leaving 13 bases unmatched. CDR1 is LNHDA, CDR2 SQIVND, per germline (reference sequence).

This chain connects TRBV10-3 to TRBJ1-3; 8 positions agree with TRBD1. The ends lost 4 bases at V and 0 bases at J; junction bases unmatched: 8. Germline V CDR1 and CDR2: ENHRY, SYGVKD. The CDR3 covers 17 residues. CDR3 in DNA: TGTGCCATCAGTGCTCCCGGGACAGGAGGCTCTGGAAACACCATATATTTT. This gives the protein CAISAPGTGGSGNTIYF.

This clone was counted a single time. V usage is TRBV28 and J usage is TRBJ1-6, with 7 bases that match TRBD1. The CDR3 loop spans 15 amino acids. Germline-derived CDR1 and CDR2 are MDHEN and SYDVKM. V lost 5 bases, J lost 5 bases, and 6 bases stayed unmatched. The CDR3 loop is CASSTRDSNNSPLHF. The CDR3 DNA sequence: TGTGCCAGCAGTACTCGGGACAGTAATAATTCACCCCTCCACTTT.